The clone carrying this T cell receptor beta chain appeared many times. The antigen is undetermined. This sample is drawn from a study of read filtering for tumor transcriptome and immune sequencing. Study overall: Mean patient age was roughly 66 years, range 47 to 80; some 17 male, roughly 14 female. Broader study findings: In IR-seq, single-read clonotypes were 65% to 90% of clonotypes but around 3.5% of reads. The sorted CD138-negative fraction was a mixed bone marrow immune population, not purified T cells.

At the time of active disease, bone marrow was collected from every patient. This library used roughly 370 ng RNA and molecular barcoded adaptors spanning alpha/delta and beta/gamma chains. TCRdb re-derived calls from the reads in MiXCR, one entry per CDR3 protein. This table has 50,000 or so distinct CDR3 sequences, roughly 20% appearing once. This sequence originates from a donor over 35 with multiple myeloma. The sequenced material came from a population of CD138-negative cells sorted from bone marrow.

CDR3 bases: TGCAGTGCTAGAGAAGGGGGGCCCAGCACGACAGAGCAGTTCTTC. It specifies CSAREGGPSTTEQFF. This sequence joins TRBV20-1 and TRBJ2-1, with D perhaps TRBD1 or TRBD2 (6 bases each). V was cut by 0 bases and J by 10 bases, with 19 bases left in between. Germline-derived CDR1 and CDR2 are DFQATT and SNEGSKA (reference sequence). This CDR3 has 15 residues.